This T cell receptor delta chain was identified during a study of gamma-delta T cells after stem cell transplantation (dated by TCRdb to about 2016). The library came from RT-PCR. TCRdb shows the sequencer as Illumina MiSeq. TCRdb reprocessed the public reads with the caller CATT; rows with the same DNA were merged afterwards. The sample records roughly 15,000 delta-chain clones, more than 30% of which are singletons. The biggest ten clones account for over 3.5% of the sample. In the germline V gene (reference sequence), CDR1 corresponds to TVYSNPD and CDR2 to GDNSRS. The CDR3 starts with the cysteine, ends with the phenylalanine, and has 16 residues. Solely the CDR3 DNA is kept, with 48 bases framed from the first base. V is pruned by 0 bases and J by 0 bases, leaving 9 bases of the junction without a gene match. Concerning this clone itself: It lacks a known antigen. The input lacks base qualities; no much larger clone sits a single base away.

Material: gamma-delta T cells. This clonotype was sampled from a human donor. It is not recorded whose cells these are; they may come from a transplant donor. The chain couples TRDV3 to TRDJ1, with 8 bases in between that match TRDD2. The CDR3: CAFRGPSYCYTDKLIF. Here is the DNA: TGTGCCTTTAGGGGGCCTTCCTATTGTTACACCGATAAACTCATCTTT.